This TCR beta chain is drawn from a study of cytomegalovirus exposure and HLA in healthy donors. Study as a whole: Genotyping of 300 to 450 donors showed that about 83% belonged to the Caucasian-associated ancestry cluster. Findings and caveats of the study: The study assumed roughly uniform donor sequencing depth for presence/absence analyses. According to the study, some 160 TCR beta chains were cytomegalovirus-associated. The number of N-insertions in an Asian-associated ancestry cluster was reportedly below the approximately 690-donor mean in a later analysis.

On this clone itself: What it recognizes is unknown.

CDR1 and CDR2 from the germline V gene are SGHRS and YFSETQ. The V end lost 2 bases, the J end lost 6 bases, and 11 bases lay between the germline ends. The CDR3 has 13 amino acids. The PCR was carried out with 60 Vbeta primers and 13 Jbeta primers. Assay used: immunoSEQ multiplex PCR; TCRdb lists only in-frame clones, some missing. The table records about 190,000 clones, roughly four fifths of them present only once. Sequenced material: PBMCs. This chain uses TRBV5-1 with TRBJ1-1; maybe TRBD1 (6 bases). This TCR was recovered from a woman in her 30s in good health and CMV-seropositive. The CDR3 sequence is CASSLTGKSEAFF. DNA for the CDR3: TGCGCCAGCAGCTTAACAGGGAAGTCTGAAGCTTTCTTT.